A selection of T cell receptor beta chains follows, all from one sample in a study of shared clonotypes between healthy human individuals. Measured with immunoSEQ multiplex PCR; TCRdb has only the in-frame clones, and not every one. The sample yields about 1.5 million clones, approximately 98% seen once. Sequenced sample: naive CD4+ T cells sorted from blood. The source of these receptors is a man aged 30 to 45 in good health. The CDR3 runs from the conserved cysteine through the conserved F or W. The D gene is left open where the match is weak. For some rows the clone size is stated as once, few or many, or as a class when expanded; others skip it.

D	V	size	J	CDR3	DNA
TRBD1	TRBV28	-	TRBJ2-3	CASSYRGQGADTQYF	TGTGCCAGCTCATACCGAGGACAGGGGGCAGATACGCAGTATTTT
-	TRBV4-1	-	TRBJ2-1	CASSQDQSSYNEQFF	TGCGCCAGCAGCCAAGATCAAAGCTCCTACAATGAGCAGTTCTTC
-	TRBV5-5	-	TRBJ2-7	CASTLGAYEQYF	TGTGCCAGCACCCTCGGGGCCTACGAGCAGTACTTC
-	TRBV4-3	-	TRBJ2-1	CASSPHRRQSPYNEQFF	TGCGCCAGCAGCCCACACAGGCGACAGTCCCCCTACAATGAGCAGTTCTTC
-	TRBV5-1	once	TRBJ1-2	CASRQPPNYGYTF	TGCGCCAGCCGACAGCCTCCTAACTATGGCTACACCTTC
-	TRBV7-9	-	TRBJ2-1	CASPLEGPGIYNEQFF	TGTGCCAGCCCTCTAGAGGGGCCGGGAATCTACAATGAGCAGTTCTTC
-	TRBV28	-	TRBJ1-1	CASTIGAGVNTEAFF	TGTGCCAGCACCATTGGGGCAGGGGTAAACACTGAAGCTTTCTTT
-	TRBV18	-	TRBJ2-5	CASSPKHSSNFQETQYF	TGTGCCAGCTCACCCAAGCACAGCTCCAACTTTCAAGAGACCCAGTACTTC
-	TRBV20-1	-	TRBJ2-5	CSARIIETQYF	TGCAGTGCTAGAATTATTGAGACCCAGTACTTC
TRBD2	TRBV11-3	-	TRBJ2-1	CASSLRAGDYNEQFF	TGTGCCAGCAGCTTAAGAGCGGGGGACTACAATGAGCAGTTCTTC
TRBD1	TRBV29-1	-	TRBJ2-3	CSVEGGQGYTQYF	TGCAGCGTTGAGGGGGGACAGGGGTATACGCAGTATTTT
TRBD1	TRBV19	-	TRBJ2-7	CASGTGLYEQYF	TGTGCCAGCGGGACAGGGTTATACGAGCAGTACTTC
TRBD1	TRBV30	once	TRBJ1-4	CAWSPLPTGDPEKLFF	TGTGCCTGGAGTCCCCTGCCCACAGGGGATCCGGAAAAACTGTTTTTT
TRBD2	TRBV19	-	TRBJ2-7	CASSPSGLGYEQYF	TGTGCCAGTAGTCCCTCGGGACTAGGCTACGAGCAGTACTTC
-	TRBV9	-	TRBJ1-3	CASSVAPPPAIAGNTIYF	TGTGCCAGCAGCGTAGCCCCCCCGCCTGCGATCGCTGGAAACACCATATATTTT
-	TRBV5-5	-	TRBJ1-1	CASSFGHLNTEAFF	TGTGCCAGCAGCTTCGGTCATCTGAACACTGAAGCTTTCTTT
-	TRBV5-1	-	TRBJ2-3	CASSRTQGLGADTQYF	TGCGCCAGCAGCCGAACGCAGGGGTTAGGGGCAGATACGCAGTATTTT
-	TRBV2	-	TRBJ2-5	CASNRDAVTQYF	TGTGCCAGTAATCGGGATGCTGTGACCCAGTACTTC
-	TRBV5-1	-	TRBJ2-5	CASSSTLRPAGYQETQYF	TGCGCCAGCAGCTCTACCCTAAGGCCGGCAGGGTACCAAGAGACCCAGTACTTC
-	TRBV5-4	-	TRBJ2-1	CASSLYGFYNEQFF	TGTGCCAGCAGCTTGTACGGTTTCTACAATGAGCAGTTCTTC
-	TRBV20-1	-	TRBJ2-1	CSAINEQFF	TGCAGTGCTATCAATGAGCAGTTCTTC
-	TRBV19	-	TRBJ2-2	CASSRRGQPITGELFF	TGTGCCAGTAGTCGCCGAGGACAGCCGATAACCGGGGAGCTGTTTTTT
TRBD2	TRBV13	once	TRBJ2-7	CASSQIGTSAFHEQYF	TGTGCCAGCAGCCAAATAGGGACTAGCGCTTTCCACGAGCAGTACTTC
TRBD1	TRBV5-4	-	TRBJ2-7	CASSLVQGAYEQYF	TGTGCCAGCAGCTTGGTACAGGGGGCCTACGAGCAGTACTTC
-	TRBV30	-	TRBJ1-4	CAWSRSEREKLFF	TGTGCCTGGAGTCGAAGCGAGAGAGAAAAACTGTTTTTT
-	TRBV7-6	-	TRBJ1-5	CASSLRPLGARNQPQHF	TGTGCCAGCAGCTTAAGGCCCCTAGGGGCCAGGAATCAGCCCCAGCATTTT
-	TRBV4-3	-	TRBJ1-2	CASSQDQRSLGGGYGYTF	TGCGCCAGCAGCCAAGATCAGCGTTCTCTGGGGGGAGGCTATGGCTACACCTTC
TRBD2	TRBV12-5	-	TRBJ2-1	CASGLVLGSGIGNEQFF	TGTGCTAGTGGTTTGGTCTTAGGTAGCGGGATAGGTAATGAGCAGTTCTTC